This T cell receptor beta chain was identified during a study of Graves' ophthalmopathy and Graves' hyperthyroidism. Amplified material comprised TCR beta CDR3 regions derived from RNA transcripts. The first-round RT-PCR employed HTBI primers together with the Qiagen OneStep RT-PCR kit. A multiplex PCR was then performed as the second round. TCRdb used MiXCR to reprocess the multiplex PCR reads, holding one entry per CDR3 protein. The table shows more than 550,000 distinct CDR3 sequences, with roughly 41% occurring only once. The CDR3 spans 18 residues. CDR1 and CDR2 from the germline V gene are SGDLS and YYNGEE. V shed 0 bases and J shed 4 bases, with 22 bases lying between them. This clonotype occurred a few times.

The sequence was collected from an adult man with Graves' ophthalmopathy. This chain joins TRBV9 and TRBJ2-5; D may be TRBD2 (5 bases). The sequencing input was peripheral blood. In nucleotides, the CDR3 is TGTGCCAGCAGCGTAGTCGCGGGTATCGGCGGCAACGGAGAGACCCAGTACTTC. Amino acids: CASSVVAGIGGNGETQYF.